This entry lists 29 T cell receptor beta chains sequenced from one sample in a study of shared clonotypes between healthy human individuals. Naive CD8 cells comprised CD45RO-negative, CCR7-positively selected cells, excluding terminally differentiated effector memory CD45RA+ cells. Using immunoSEQ multiplex PCR, the repertoire was profiled, and TCRdb retains in-frame clones only, with some absent. The table records 2 million to 2.5 million clones, over 85% of them present only once. Sequencing was carried out using naive CD8+ T cells sorted from blood. The receptors shown here come from a man younger than 30 in good health.

The rearrangement links TRBV2 to TRBJ2-4; TRBD2 might be the D (6 bases). The CDR3 length is 12 residues. The V gene lost 8 bases and the J gene lost 5 bases, with 10 bases spanning the gap. Looked up from germline, CDR1 is SNHLY and CDR2 is FYNNEI. The CDR3 region is CASLGGENIQYF. The CDR3 bases are TGTGCCAGCCTCGGCGGGGAAAACATTCAGTACTTC.

The chain joins TRBV6-1 to TRBJ2-1; 7 bases are a match to TRBD1. Looked up from germline, CDR1 is MNHNS and CDR2 is SASEGT. This CDR3 has 15 amino acids. Trimming cost V 3 bases and J 3 bases; bases outside gene matches: 5. CDR3 residues: CASSEYRGRYNEQFF. CDR3 DNA sequence: TGTGCCAGCAGTGAGTACAGGGGACGCTACAATGAGCAGTTCTTC.

This clone was seen only once. The chain combines TRBV6-5 with TRBJ2-6, with D maybe TRBD1 (6 bases). Germline V gene sequence: CDR1 MNHEY, CDR2 SVGAGI. This CDR3 spans 16 amino acids. Between the trimmed V and J ends, which lost 2 bases and 4 bases, there was a span of 12 bases. CDR3 sequence reads: CASSYATGHGANVLTF. Here the CDR3 DNA reads TGTGCCAGCAGTTACGCCACAGGGCACGGGGCCAACGTCCTGACTTTC.

As regards this clone: The same CDR3 is also encoded by other DNA sequences in this sample. The V and J genes are TRBV11-2 and TRBJ2-7; D unresolved. Trimming cost V 5 bases and J 3 bases, with 11 bases left between them. Germline V gene sequence: CDR1 SGHAT, CDR2 FQNNGV. There are 13 residues in the CDR3. The CDR3 bases are TGTGCCAGCAGCCCTGGACCCCGCTACGAGCAGTACTTC. Amino acid sequence: CASSPGPRYEQYF.

V and J are TRBV27 and TRBJ2-7; maybe TRBD2 (5 bases). CDR1 and CDR2 (germline): MNHEY, SMNVEV (reference sequence). CDR3 length: 14 amino acids. The germline V and J ends were trimmed by 5 bases and 3 bases, with 14 bases remaining between them. The CDR3 bases are TGTGCCAGCAGTGACCGGAGGTGGGGCTACGAGCAGTACTTC. It translates to CASSDRRWGYEQYF.

The V gene is TRBV5-1, the J gene TRBJ2-7; D is perhaps TRBD1 or TRBD2 (5 bases each). Trimming took 0 bases from V and 1 from J, leaving 14 bases between them. Germline V CDR1 and CDR2: SGHRS, YFSETQ. The CDR3 contains 16 residues. The CDR3 protein is CASSLGMGTVSYEQYF. CDR3 sequence (DNA): TGCGCCAGCAGCTTGGGTATGGGGACGGTTTCCTACGAGCAGTACTTC.

The rearrangement links TRBV30 to TRBJ1-5, with D possibly matching TRBD1 (5 bases). V was trimmed by 3 bases and J by 4 bases, leaving 22 bases between them. This CDR3 has 17 amino acids. Germline CDR1 reads GTSNPN; CDR2 reads SVGIG (reference sequence). The CDR3 coding sequence is TGTGCCTGGAGGGAGGGCCCAGGGCAGGCCCTGAATCAGCCCCAGCATTTT. It specifies CAWREGPGQALNQPQHF.

V gene TRBV5-1 combines with J gene TRBJ2-7, with 9 positions matching TRBD1. Germline V lookup: CDR1 SGHRS, CDR2 YFSETQ. J gave up 2 bases and V 0 bases, and 6 bases lay outside the gene matches. The length of the CDR3 is 16 residues. The CDR3 DNA is TGCGCCAGCAGCTTGGCCACAGGGGGCGACGCCTACGAGCAGTACTTC. It is translated as CASSLATGGDAYEQYF.

This chain links TRBV4-3 with TRBJ2-7, with D possibly TRBD1 on 6 matching bases. CDR1 and CDR2 (germline): LGHNA, YSLEER. The CDR3 is made up of 16 amino acids. V shed 3 bases and J shed 2 bases, with 17 bases lying between them. CDR3 bases: TGCGCCAGCAGCCAGGGGGCCCCGGGACAACCCTACGAGCAGTACTTC. Translation gives CASSQGAPGQPYEQYF.

J is TRBJ1-4 and V is TRBV2; tentatively, D is TRBD1 (6 bases). Germline CDR1 is SNHLY and CDR2 is FYNNEI. V was pared by 5 bases and J by 7 bases, with 26 bases between. The CDR3 is 18 residues long. The CDR3 region is CASSPRGGRNSVVEKLFF. CDR3 sequence (DNA): TGTGCCAGCAGTCCCCGGGGGGGGCGGAATTCTGTCGTTGAAAAACTGTTTTTT. The whole variable domain, remainder taken from reference TRBV2 and TRBJ1-4, is EPEVTQTPSHQVTQMGQEVILRCVPISNHLYFYWYRQILGQKVEFLVSFYNNEISEKSEIFDDQFSVERPDGSNFTLKIRSTKLEDSAMYFCASSPRGGRNSVVEKLFFGSGTQLSVL.

The chain uses TRBV2 and TRBJ2-5; no clear D. Germline CDR1 is SNHLY and CDR2 is FYNNEI. V dropped 1 base and J dropped 0 bases, with 15 bases sitting between them. This CDR3 region has 17 residues. CDR3 protein: CASSEEVPGEYQETQYF. In nucleotides, the CDR3 is TGTGCCAGCAGTGAAGAGGTTCCTGGAGAGTACCAAGAGACCCAGTACTTC.

The J gene is TRBJ2-7, the V gene TRBV6-5; 7 bases are shared with TRBD1. V dropped 2 bases and J dropped 1; count of bases not matched to a gene: 2. CDR3 size: 14 residues. Looked up from germline, CDR1 is MNHEY and CDR2 is SVGAGI. For the CDR3, the DNA is TGTGCCAGCAGTTACGACAGGGAATCCTACGAGCAGTACTTC. The encoded protein is CASSYDRESYEQYF.

The table lists this clone with a count of one. The chain uses TRBV7-2 and TRBJ1-6, with D maybe TRBD1 (5 bases). V was clipped by 5 bases and J by 0 bases, with 11 bases between them. The CDR3 is made up of 16 amino acids. Germline CDR1 is SGHTA and CDR2 is FQGNSA. The CDR3 region is CASSRQTSSYNSPLHF. CDR3 bases: TGTGCCAGCAGCCGACAGACTAGCTCCTATAATTCACCCCTCCACTTT. Combining the CDR3 with reference TRBV7-2 and TRBJ1-6 gives the whole variable domain GAGVSQSPSNKVTEKGKDVELRCDPISGHTALYWYRQSLGQGLEFLIYFQGNSAPDKSGLPSDRFSAERTGGSVSTLTIQRTQQEDSAVYLCASSRQTSSYNSPLHFGNGTRLTVT.

CDR3 loop: CASSLWETQYF. The DNA of the CDR3 is TGTGCCAGCAGTCTGTGGGAGACCCAGTACTTC. The chain combines TRBV2 with TRBJ2-5; D is ambiguous. Trimming took 5 bases from V and 5 from J, leaving 6 bases between them. This CDR3 spans 11 amino acids. From germline, CDR1 is SNHLY and CDR2 FYNNEI. Variable domain in full (rest from reference TRBV2 and TRBJ2-5): EPEVTQTPSHQVTQMGQEVILRCVPISNHLYFYWYRQILGQKVEFLVSFYNNEISEKSEIFDDQFSVERPDGSNFTLKIRSTKLEDSAMYFCASSLWETQYFGPGTRLLVL.

Of note for this clone: Additional DNA sequences in this sample encode the identical CDR3. The gene calls are TRBV19 and TRBJ2-1, with D uncertain. V was shortened by 8 bases and J by 0 bases, with 5 bases between the two germline ends. The germline gives CDR1 LNHDA, CDR2 SQIVND (reference sequence). The CDR3 consists of 12 residues. The CDR3 DNA reads as TGTGCCAGTCGAAGCTCCTACAATGAGCAGTTCTTC. Protein sequence: CASRSSYNEQFF. Full variable domain (missing parts from reference TRBV19 and TRBJ2-1): DGGITQSPKYLFRKEGQNVTLSCEQNLNHDAMYWYRQDPGQGLRLIYYSQIVNDFQKGDIAEGYSVSREKKESFPLTVTSAQKNPTAFYLCASRSSYNEQFFGPGTRLTVL.

V usage is TRBV28 and J usage is TRBJ2-5, with D hard to call. Trimming stripped 5 bases from V and 3 bases from J, with 13 bases between. This CDR3 spans 14 amino acids. CDR1 and CDR2 from the germline V gene are MDHEN and SYDVKM. The CDR3 here is CASSPHGEEETQYF. The CDR3 nucleotides read TGTGCCAGCAGTCCTCACGGTGAAGAAGAGACCCAGTACTTC.

The V and J genes are TRBV11-3 and TRBJ2-2, with D possibly matching TRBD1 (6 bases). The CDR3 is 15 amino acids. Trimming shortened V by 3 bases and J by 5 bases, and 13 bases separated the two germline ends. Per germline, CDR1 SGHNT and CDR2 YENEEA. The chain's CDR3 is CASSFQGLGTGELFF. CDR3 DNA: TGTGCCAGCAGCTTTCAGGGGTTGGGGACCGGGGAGCTGTTTTTT.

The chain recombines TRBV29-1 with TRBJ1-2; D gene uncertain. There are 11 residues in the CDR3. Germline CDR1 SQVTM, CDR2 ANQGSEA. V lost 4 bases and J lost 3, with 6 bases in between. The CDR3 loop is CSVVWDYGYTF. The DNA for the CDR3 is TGCAGCGTTGTATGGGACTATGGCTACACCTTC.

This chain connects TRBV19 to TRBJ2-2; D might be TRBD1 (6 bases). With 9 bases removed from V and 0 bases from J, the gap between germline ends came to 17 bases. This CDR3 spans 16 amino acids. From germline, CDR1 is LNHDA and CDR2 SQIVND (reference sequence). CDR3 nucleotides: TGTGCCAGCTGCCCGACCGGGACAACGAACACCGGGGAGCTGTTTTTT. Protein product: CASCPTGTTNTGELFF.

V usage is TRBV28 and J usage is TRBJ2-5; 7 bases map to TRBD1. Looked up from germline, CDR1 is MDHEN and CDR2 is SYDVKM. J was trimmed by 4 bases and V by 7 bases; bases with no gene match: 12. The CDR3 is 15 residues long. This chain's CDR3 is CASNDDREGGETQYF. Here the CDR3 DNA reads TGTGCCAGCAACGATGACAGGGAAGGGGGAGAGACCCAGTACTTC. Full variable domain (missing parts from reference TRBV28 and TRBJ2-5): DVKVTQSSRYLVKRTGEKVFLECVQDMDHENMFWYRQDPGLGLRLIYFSYDVKMKEKGDIPEGYSVSREKKERFSLILESASTNQTSMYLCASNDDREGGETQYFGPGTRLLVL.

The chain's CDR3 is CASSVDSSGSGEQFF. CDR3 coding DNA: TGTGCCAGCAGCGTAGATTCTAGCGGGAGCGGTGAGCAGTTCTTC. The chain has TRBV9 and TRBJ2-1; 10 nucleotides match TRBD2. After removal of 0 bases from V and 9 bases from J, the junction contained 6 bases not matched to a gene. The V gene's germline CDR1 is SGDLS and CDR2 YYNGEE. There are 15 residues in the CDR3.

The chain couples TRBV4-3 to TRBJ2-1, with 10 bases fitting TRBD2. V lost 2 bases to trimming and J lost 5 bases; unmatched junction nucleotides: 3. The CDR3 extends over 15 amino acids. The germline CDR1 and CDR2 sequences are LGHNA and YSLEER. The DNA of the CDR3 is TGCGCCAGCAGCCAACGGCTAGCGGGGGACAATGAGCAGTTCTTC. Residues: CASSQRLAGDNEQFF.

CDR3 protein: CASSPGSNSPLHF. CDR3 nucleotide sequence: TGTGCCAGCAGTCCTGGGTCAAATTCACCCCTCCACTTT. The chain links TRBV6-5 to TRBJ1-6; D is ambiguous. Germline assignment: CDR1 MNHEY and CDR2 SVGAGI. V was shortened by 5 bases and J by 7 bases, with 9 bases between the two germline ends. This CDR3 has 13 residues.

The chain recombines TRBV28 with TRBJ1-5; a weak D match, TRBD1 (5 bases). This CDR3 has 14 residues. Germline CDR1 and CDR2: MDHEN and SYDVKM. V was pared by 3 bases and J by 10 bases, with 16 bases between. In nucleotides, the CDR3 is TGTGCCAGCAGTTTCAGGGACGGGATAAACCCCCAGCATTTT. Protein product: CASSFRDGINPQHF.

The table lists this clone with a few counts. This sequence joins TRBV6-6 and TRBJ2-2; TRBD1 agrees at 10 bases. The CDR3 totals 15 residues. V shed 8 bases, J shed 4 bases, and the junction held 7 bases outside the gene matches. Germline V gene lookup returns CDR1 MNHNY and CDR2 SVGAGI (reference sequence). CDR3 nucleotide sequence: TGTGCCAGCGGGACAGGGGTGGAAGGCACCGGGGAGCTGTTTTTT. This sequence encodes CASGTGVEGTGELFF.

The gene calls are TRBV29-1 and TRBJ1-1; possibly TRBD1 for D (5 bases). The CDR3 has 11 residues. CDR1 is SQVTM and CDR2 is ANQGSEA in the germline V gene. The CDR3 region is CSVPQGPAAFF. The CDR3 DNA reads as TGCAGTGTTCCTCAGGGACCGGCAGCTTTCTTT. Supplemented by reference TRBV29-1 and TRBJ1-1, the full variable domain reads SAVISQKPSRDICQRGTSLTIQCQVDSQVTMMFWYRQQPGQSLTLIATANQGSEATYESGFVIDKFPISRPNLTFSTLTVSNMSPEDSSIYLCSVPQGPAAFFGQGTRLTVV.

The chain has TRBV6-1 and TRBJ1-1; no definite D call. V lost 3 bases to trimming and J lost 4 bases, with 6 bases between them. This CDR3 is built from 12 residues. Germline CDR1 is MNHNS and CDR2 is SASEGT. The CDR3 DNA reads TGTGCCAGCAGTGAGCCCCGCACTGAAGCTTTCTTT. Translating gives CASSEPRTEAFF.

The V gene is TRBV5-6, the J gene TRBJ2-7; no firm D call. In germline, CDR1 is SGHDT, CDR2 YYEEEE. Trimming stripped 3 bases from V and 6 bases from J, with 16 bases between. There are 14 residues in the CDR3. The CDR3 DNA follows: TGTGCCAGCAGCTCCTTGGTCCCATGGGGCGAGCAGTACTTC. The encoded protein is CASSSLVPWGEQYF.

The chain recombines TRBV6-5 with TRBJ1-1, with D maybe TRBD1 (5 bases). From germline, CDR1 is MNHEY and CDR2 SVGAGI. Trimming removed 6 bases at V and 1 base at J, with 15 bases between. The CDR3 consists of 15 residues. The CDR3 sequence: CASSPQGRGNTEAFF. The CDR3 DNA is TGTGCCAGCAGCCCGCAGGGTCGGGGGAACACTGAAGCTTTCTTT.